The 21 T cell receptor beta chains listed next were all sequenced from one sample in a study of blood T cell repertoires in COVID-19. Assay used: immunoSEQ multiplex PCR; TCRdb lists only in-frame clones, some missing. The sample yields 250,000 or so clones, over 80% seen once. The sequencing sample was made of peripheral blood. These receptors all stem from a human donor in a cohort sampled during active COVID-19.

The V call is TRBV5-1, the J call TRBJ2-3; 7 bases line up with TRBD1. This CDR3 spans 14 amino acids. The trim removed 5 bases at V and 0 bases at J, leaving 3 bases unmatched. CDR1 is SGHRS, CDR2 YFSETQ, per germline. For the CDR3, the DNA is TGCGCCAGCAGAAAGGGGGCGAGCACAGATACGCAGTATTTT. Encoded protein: CASRKGASTDTQYF.

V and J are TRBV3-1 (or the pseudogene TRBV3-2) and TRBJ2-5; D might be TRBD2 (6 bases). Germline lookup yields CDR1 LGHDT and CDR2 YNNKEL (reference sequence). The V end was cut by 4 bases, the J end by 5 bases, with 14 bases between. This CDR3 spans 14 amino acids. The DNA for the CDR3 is TGTGCCAGCAGCCTTGGGACCAGCGGGGAGACCCAGTACTTC. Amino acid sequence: CASSLGTSGETQYF.

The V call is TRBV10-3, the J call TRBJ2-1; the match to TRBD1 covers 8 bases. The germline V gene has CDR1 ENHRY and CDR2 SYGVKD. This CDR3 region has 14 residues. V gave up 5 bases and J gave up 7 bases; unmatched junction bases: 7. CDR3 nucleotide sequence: TGTGCCATCAGTCTCCAGGGGGCACAGAATGAGCAGTTCTTC. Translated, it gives CAISLQGAQNEQFF.

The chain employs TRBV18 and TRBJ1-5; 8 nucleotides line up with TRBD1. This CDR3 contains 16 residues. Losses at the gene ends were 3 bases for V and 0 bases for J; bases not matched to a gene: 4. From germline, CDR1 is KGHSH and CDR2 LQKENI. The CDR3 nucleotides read TGTGCCAGCTCACCCGGGACAGGACATAGCAATCAGCCCCAGCATTTT. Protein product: CASSPGTGHSNQPQHF.

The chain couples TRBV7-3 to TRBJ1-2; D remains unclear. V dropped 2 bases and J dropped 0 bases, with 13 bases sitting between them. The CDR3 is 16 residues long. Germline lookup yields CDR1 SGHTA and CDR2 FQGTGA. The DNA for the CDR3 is TGTGCCAGCAGCTTAGATCCGGGATCAGCTAACTATGGCTACACCTTC. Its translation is CASSLDPGSANYGYTF.

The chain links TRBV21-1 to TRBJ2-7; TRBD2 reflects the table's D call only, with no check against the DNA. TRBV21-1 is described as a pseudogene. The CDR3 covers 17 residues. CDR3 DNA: TGTGCCAGCAGCAAACGCGGGACTAGCGGGAGGGGATACGAGCAGTACTTC. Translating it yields CASSKRGTSGRGYEQYF.

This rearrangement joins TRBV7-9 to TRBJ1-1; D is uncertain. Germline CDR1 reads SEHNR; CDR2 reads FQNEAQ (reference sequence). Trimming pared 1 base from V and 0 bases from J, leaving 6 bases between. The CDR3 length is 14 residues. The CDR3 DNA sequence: TGTGCCAGCAGCTTAGGCAGTATGAACACTGAAGCTTTCTTT. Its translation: CASSLGSMNTEAFF.

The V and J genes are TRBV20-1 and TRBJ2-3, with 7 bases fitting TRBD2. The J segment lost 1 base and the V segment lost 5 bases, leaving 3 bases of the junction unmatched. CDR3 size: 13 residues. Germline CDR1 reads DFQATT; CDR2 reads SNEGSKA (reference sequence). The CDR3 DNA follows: TGCAGTGCTCGTGGGGGGGGCACAGATACGCAGTATTTT. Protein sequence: CSARGGGTDTQYF.

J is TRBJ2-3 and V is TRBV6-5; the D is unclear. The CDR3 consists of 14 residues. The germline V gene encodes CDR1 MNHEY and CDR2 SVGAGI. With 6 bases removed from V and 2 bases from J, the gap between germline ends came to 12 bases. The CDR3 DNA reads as TGTGCCAGCAGCCGCGGTCCTCCCACAGATACGCAGTATTTT. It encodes CASSRGPPTDTQYF.

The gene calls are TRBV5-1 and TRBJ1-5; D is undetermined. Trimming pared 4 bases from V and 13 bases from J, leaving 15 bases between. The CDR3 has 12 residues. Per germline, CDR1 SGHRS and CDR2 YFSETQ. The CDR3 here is CASSPDGGRQHF. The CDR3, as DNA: TGCGCCAGCAGCCCCGACGGAGGAAGGCAGCATTTT.

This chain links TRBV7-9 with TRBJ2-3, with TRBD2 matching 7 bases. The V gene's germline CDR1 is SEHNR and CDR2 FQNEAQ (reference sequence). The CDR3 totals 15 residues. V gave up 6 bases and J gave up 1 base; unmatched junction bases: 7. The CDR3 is CASSRWGGGTDTQYF. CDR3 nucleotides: TGTGCCAGCAGTAGGTGGGGGGGAGGCACAGATACGCAGTATTTT.

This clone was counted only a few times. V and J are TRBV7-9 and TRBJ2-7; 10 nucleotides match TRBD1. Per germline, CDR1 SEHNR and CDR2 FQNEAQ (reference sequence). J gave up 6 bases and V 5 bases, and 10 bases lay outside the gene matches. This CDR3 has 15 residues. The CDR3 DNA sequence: TGTGCCAGCAGCCCAAACCGGGACAGGGGATCCGAGCAGTACTTC. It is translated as CASSPNRDRGSEQYF.

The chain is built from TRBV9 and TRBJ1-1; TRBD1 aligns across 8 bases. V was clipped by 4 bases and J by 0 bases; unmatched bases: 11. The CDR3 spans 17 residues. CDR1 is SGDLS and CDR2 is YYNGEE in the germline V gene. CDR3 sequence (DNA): TGTGCCAGCAGCCCAGGACAGGGCCGTCCCATGAACACTGAAGCTTTCTTT. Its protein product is CASSPGQGRPMNTEAFF.

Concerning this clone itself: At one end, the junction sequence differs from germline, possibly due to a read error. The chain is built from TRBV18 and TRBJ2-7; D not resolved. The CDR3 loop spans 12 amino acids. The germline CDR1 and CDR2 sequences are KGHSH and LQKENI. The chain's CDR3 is CASSPRSGQLSF. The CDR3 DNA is TGTGCCAGCTCACCGAGGAGTGGCCAGCTCTCATTC.

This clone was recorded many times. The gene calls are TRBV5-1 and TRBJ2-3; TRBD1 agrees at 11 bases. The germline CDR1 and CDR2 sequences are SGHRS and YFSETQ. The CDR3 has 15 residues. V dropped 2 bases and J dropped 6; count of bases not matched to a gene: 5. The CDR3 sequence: CASSFGQGAWDTQYF. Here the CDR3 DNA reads TGCGCCAGCAGCTTCGGACAGGGGGCGTGGGATACGCAGTATTTT.

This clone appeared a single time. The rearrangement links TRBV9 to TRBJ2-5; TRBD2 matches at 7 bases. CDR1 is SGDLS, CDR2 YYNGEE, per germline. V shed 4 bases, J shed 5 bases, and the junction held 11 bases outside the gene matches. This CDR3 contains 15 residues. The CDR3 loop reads CASSHPGPGGETQYF. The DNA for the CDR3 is TGTGCCAGCAGCCATCCCGGTCCCGGGGGGGAGACCCAGTACTTC.

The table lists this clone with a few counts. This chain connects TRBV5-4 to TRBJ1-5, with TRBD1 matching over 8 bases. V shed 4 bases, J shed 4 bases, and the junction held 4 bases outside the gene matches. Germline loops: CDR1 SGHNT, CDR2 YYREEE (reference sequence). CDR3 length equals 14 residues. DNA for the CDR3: TGTGCCAGCAGCGCGGACAGGGTGAATCAGCCCCAGCATTTT. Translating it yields CASSADRVNQPQHF.

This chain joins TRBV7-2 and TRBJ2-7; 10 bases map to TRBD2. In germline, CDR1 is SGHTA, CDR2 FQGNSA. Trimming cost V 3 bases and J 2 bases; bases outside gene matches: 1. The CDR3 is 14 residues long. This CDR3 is CASSFSGGPYEQYF. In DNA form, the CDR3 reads TGTGCCAGCAGCTTTAGCGGGGGGCCCTACGAGCAGTACTTC. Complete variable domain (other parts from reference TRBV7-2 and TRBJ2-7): GAGVSQSPSNKVTEKGKDVELRCDPISGHTALYWYRQSLGQGLEFLIYFQGNSAPDKSGLPSDRFSAERTGGSVSTLTIQRTQQEDSAVYLCASSFSGGPYEQYFGPGTRLTVT.

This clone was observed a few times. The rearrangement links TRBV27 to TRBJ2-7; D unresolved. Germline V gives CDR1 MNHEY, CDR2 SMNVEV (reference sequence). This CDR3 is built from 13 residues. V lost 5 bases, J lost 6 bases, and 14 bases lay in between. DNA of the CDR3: TGTGCCAGCAGTCCGAGACAATCTGGCGAGCAGTACTTC. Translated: CASSPRQSGEQYF.

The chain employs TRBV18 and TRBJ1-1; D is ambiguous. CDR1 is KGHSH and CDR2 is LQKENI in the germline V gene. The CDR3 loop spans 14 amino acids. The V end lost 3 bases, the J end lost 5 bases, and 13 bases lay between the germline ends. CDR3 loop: CASSPEYSGTEAFF. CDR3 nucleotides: TGTGCCAGCTCACCTGAATACTCGGGGACTGAAGCTTTCTTT.

The CDR3 DNA sequence: TGTGCCAGCAGCTTAGGGCTGCGGTCCCCCCACGAGCAGTACTTC. Protein product: CASSLGLRSPHEQYF. This chain connects TRBV13 to TRBJ2-7; D is uncertain. Germline assignment: CDR1 PRHDT and CDR2 FYEKMQ (reference sequence). Trimming took off 0 bases at V and 5 bases at J, with 14 bases between the two ends. This CDR3 has 15 amino acids.